A selection of T cell receptor beta chains follows, all from one sample in a study of regulatory T cells in long-lasting Graves disease. TCRdb reprocessed the multiplex PCR reads via MiXCR and lists one record per CDR3 protein. The table records 500,000 to 700,000 distinct CDR3 sequences, less than 20% of them present only once. The same specimen was also included in a second study, on T cells in Graves' hyperthyroidism and ophthalmopathy.

Sequenced here: peripheral blood mononuclear cells (PBMCs), sampled at new diagnosis, from a patient treated with antithyroid drugs. All receptors derive from a woman in her 30s with Graves disease. Both conserved end residues are part of each CDR3. The D gene is left open where the match is weak. Only part of the rows carry a size: once, few, many, or a class if the clone is expanded.

V	J	D	size	DNA	CDR3
TRBV28	TRBJ1-2	TRBD1	many	TGTGCCAGCAGAACACAGGGGGCGCAAATAGGCTACACCTTC	CASRTQGAQIGYTF
TRBV28	TRBJ1-5	.	many	TGTGCCAGCAGTAATACGGGAGGGGAACCCAATCAGCCCCAGCATTTT	CASSNTGGEPNQPQHF
TRBV13	TRBJ2-1	TRBD2	.	TGTGCCAGCAGCGGAGGGACTAGCGGGCCTAGCAATGAGCAGTTCTTC	CASSGGTSGPSNEQFF
TRBV3-1	TRBJ1-2	.	few	TGTGCCAGCAGCCCCTGGGGGAACTATGGCTACACCTTC	CASSPWGNYGYTF
TRBV29-1	TRBJ2-7	.	.	TGCAGCGTTGTTCCCCGGGACTCCTACGAGCAGTACTTC	CSVVPRDSYEQYF
TRBV6-1	TRBJ2-2	.	many	TGTGCCAGCAGCCTTCCATGGAAGGGGGAGCTGTTTTTT	CASSLPWKGELFF
TRBV6-2/TRBV6-3	TRBJ1-6	.	many	TGTGCCAGCAGCACCCCGGGGGAGGCTCGATCACCCCTCCACTTT	CASSTPGEARSPLHF
TRBV7-3	TRBJ1-2	.	.	TGTGCCAGCAGTCCCACGGTGTCGGATGGCTACACCTTC	CASSPTVSDGYTF
TRBV28	TRBJ1-5	TRBD1	many	TGTGCCAGCAGAACGACAGGGGGCAATCAGCCCCAGCATTTT	CASRTTGGNQPQHF
TRBV3-1	TRBJ1-5	.	.	TGTGCCAGCAGCTCAAGGGGGGCAGATAATCAGCCCCAGCATTTT	CASSSRGADNQPQHF
TRBV6-2/TRBV6-3	TRBJ1-4	.	few	TGTGCCAGCAGGTCGATTGGCCCTAATGAAAAACTGTTTTTT	CASRSIGPNEKLFF
TRBV6-5	TRBJ1-1	TRBD1	many	TGTGCCAGCAGTTGGGGGGCAGGGGGGAATACTGAAGCTTTCTTT	CASSWGAGGNTEAFF
TRBV20-1	TRBJ1-1	.	many	TGCAGTGCTAGAGCGTCACAGGGTGTGAACACTGAAGCTTTCTTT	CSARASQGVNTEAFF
TRBV7-8	TRBJ2-7	.	.	TGTGCCAGCAGCTTAGTACGGGGTTCCTACGAGCAGTACTTC	CASSLVRGSYEQYF
TRBV5-1	TRBJ1-1	.	.	TGCGCCAGCAGCTTGTGGACGAACACTGAAGCTTTCTTT	CASSLWTNTEAFF
TRBV7-2	TRBJ2-1	.	few	TGTGCCAGCAGCTTAGAGCAGACAGGCGAGCAGTTCTTC	CASSLEQTGEQFF
TRBV5-4	TRBJ2-1	.	.	TGTGCCAGCAGTTCTAGGACTACGCTGAGGAACAATGAGCAGTTCTTC	CASSSRTTLRNNEQFF
TRBV20-1	TRBJ1-2	.	few	TGCAGTGCTAGTGAGAGACAGCGAGGCTATGGCTACACCTTC	CSASERQRGYGYTF
TRBV24-1	TRBJ2-5	TRBD1	many	TGTGCCACCAGTGATTGGACAGGGGATGTGGAGACCCAGTACTTC	CATSDWTGDVETQYF
TRBV6-1	TRBJ2-3	TRBD1	few	TGTGCCAGTCGAATTGACAGGGGAGGCACAGATACGCAGTATTTT	CASRIDRGGTDTQYF
TRBV9	TRBJ2-1	TRBD2	few	TGTGCCAGCAGCGTAGGGGCTAGCGGGAGGTCTTACAATGAGCAGTTCTTC	CASSVGASGRSYNEQFF
TRBV20-1	TRBJ2-3	TRBD2	few	TGCAGTGCTAGAGACTTCCGCACTAGCGGGAGTACAGATACGCAGTATTTT	CSARDFRTSGSTDTQYF
TRBV24-1	TRBJ2-1	.	.	TGTGCCACCAGTGATGTAACAGGGAGCTCCTACAATGAGCAGTTCTTC	CATSDVTGSSYNEQFF
TRBV5-1	TRBJ2-1	TRBD2	.	TGCGCCAGCAGCTTAGGGTCTAGCGGGAGGGACAATGAGCAGTTCTTC	CASSLGSSGRDNEQFF